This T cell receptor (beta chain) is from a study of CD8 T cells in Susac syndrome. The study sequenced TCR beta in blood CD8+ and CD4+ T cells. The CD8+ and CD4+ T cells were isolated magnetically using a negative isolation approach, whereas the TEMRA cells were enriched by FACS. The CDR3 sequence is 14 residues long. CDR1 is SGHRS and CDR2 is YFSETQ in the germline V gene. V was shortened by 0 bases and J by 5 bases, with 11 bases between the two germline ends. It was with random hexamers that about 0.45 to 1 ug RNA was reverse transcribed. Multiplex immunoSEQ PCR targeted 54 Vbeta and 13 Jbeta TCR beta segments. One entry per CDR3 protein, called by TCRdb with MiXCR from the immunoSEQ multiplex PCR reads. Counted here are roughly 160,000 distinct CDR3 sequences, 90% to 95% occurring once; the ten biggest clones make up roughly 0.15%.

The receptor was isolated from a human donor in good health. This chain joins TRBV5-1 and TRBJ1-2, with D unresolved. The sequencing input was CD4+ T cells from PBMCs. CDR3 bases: TGCGCCAGCAGCTTGGAGTGGGCAGAGTATGGCTACACCTTC. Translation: CASSLEWAEYGYTF.